This TCR beta chain was sequenced in a study of T cell responses to AZD1222 COVID-19 vaccine. Study background: Second doses were pooled across both intervals (about 4 or about 12 weeks). General study results and limits: Dominant CD4 TCR responses targeted spike regions 160-218 and 743-854. Samples come after the peak T cell response, not at day 14. Clonal diversity was possibly underestimated; the donors were predominantly white British and more often female.

Germline CDR1 and CDR2: SGHTA and FQGNSA. V lost 0 bases to trimming and J lost 0 bases, with 14 bases between them. The CDR3 covers 18 residues. This clone was seen once. Its antigen is as yet unknown. The method was immunoSEQ multiplex PCR; TCRdb's version includes in-frame clones alone and lacks a portion of them. This sample has 95,000 to 150,000 clones, with 75% to 95% found just once. The sequencing used peripheral blood, collected on day 0 of AZD1222 vaccination. This receptor was obtained from an adult in good health. The chain has TRBV7-2 and TRBJ2-2; maybe TRBD1 (5 bases). The chain's CDR3 is CASSLAGRQAANTGELFF. The CDR3, as DNA: TGTGCCAGCAGCTTAGCGGGGCGGCAGGCCGCGAACACCGGGGAGCTGTTTTTT.